A single sample gave rise to the 5 T cell receptor beta chains below, sequenced in a study of Ad26.COV2.S vaccination and SARS-CoV-2 variants. Treatment in this sample: around 19 received Ad26.COV2.S at low or high dose, single or two shots; about 5 received placebo; per-sample allocation not given. Vaccine and placebo recipients were sampled on day 63 after the first injection. Produced via immunoSEQ multiplex PCR; TCRdb's table is partial and in-frame only. This sample has approximately 410,000 clones; about 90% occur once, and the top ten carry around 1.7%. The sequenced sample was peripheral blood, obtained in a trial of Ad26.COV2.S vaccine versus placebo. The receptors originated from a person aged 18-60 years who received the Ad26.COV2.S COVID-19 vaccine or a placebo.

A note on this clone: The sample contains more than one DNA sequence encoding this CDR3. The chain employs TRBV5-6 and TRBJ2-7; no firm D call. The CDR3 contains 11 residues. V shed 4 bases and J shed 0 bases, with 2 bases lying between them. The germline V gene encodes CDR1 SGHDT and CDR2 YYEEEE. The CDR3 DNA sequence: TGTGCCAGCAGCCGCTCCTACGAGCAGTACTTC. Translated, it gives CASSRSYEQYF.

The genes are TRBV9 and TRBJ1-2; tentative D call: TRBD1 (6 bases). CDR1 is SGDLS, CDR2 YYNGEE, per germline. Trimming took 3 bases from V and 6 from J, leaving 15 bases between them. This CDR3 spans 14 amino acids. The CDR3 bases are TGTGCCAGCAGCGGGAGACAGGTACTGGATGGCTACACCTTC. Translation: CASSGRQVLDGYTF.

J is TRBJ1-1 and V is TRBV3-1 (or the pseudogene TRBV3-2); D gene ambiguous. This CDR3 spans 16 amino acids. Trimming stripped 0 bases from V and 0 bases from J, with 11 bases between. Germline V gene lookup returns CDR1 LGHDT and CDR2 YNNKEL (reference sequence). The CDR3: CASSQDHEKLNTEAFF. The CDR3, as DNA: TGTGCCAGCAGCCAAGATCATGAGAAGCTGAACACTGAAGCTTTCTTT.

The chain combines TRBV30 with TRBJ1-1, with TRBD1 matching over 7 bases. The CDR3 contains 14 residues. The junction had 5 bases not matched to a gene; V was cut back by 3 bases and J by 1 base. Germline CDR1 is GTSNPN and CDR2 is SVGIG (reference sequence). CDR3 nucleotide sequence: TGTGCCTGGAGGAGGGGACAGAAGAACACTGAAGCTTTCTTT. It yields the protein CAWRRGQKNTEAFF.

V and J are TRBV11-3 and TRBJ2-2; D not resolved. Germline CDR1 is SGHNT and CDR2 is YENEEA. The CDR3 length is 13 residues. Trimming removed 2 bases from V and 1 base from J, with 2 bases in between. The CDR3 spells CASSLMNTGELFF. CDR3 DNA: TGTGCCAGCAGCTTAATGAACACCGGGGAGCTGTTTTTT.